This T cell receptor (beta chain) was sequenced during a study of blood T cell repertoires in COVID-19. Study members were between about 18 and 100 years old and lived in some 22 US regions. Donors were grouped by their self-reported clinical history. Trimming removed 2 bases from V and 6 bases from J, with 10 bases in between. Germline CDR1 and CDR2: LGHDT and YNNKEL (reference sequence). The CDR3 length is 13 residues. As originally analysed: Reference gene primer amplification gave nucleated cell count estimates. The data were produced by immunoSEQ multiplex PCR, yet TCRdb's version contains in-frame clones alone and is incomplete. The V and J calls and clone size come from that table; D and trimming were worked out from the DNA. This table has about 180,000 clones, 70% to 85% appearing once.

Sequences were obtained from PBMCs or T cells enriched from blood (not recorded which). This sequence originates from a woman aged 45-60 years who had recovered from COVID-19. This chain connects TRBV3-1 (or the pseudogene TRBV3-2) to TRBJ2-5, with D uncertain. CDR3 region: CASSQSVSKTQYF. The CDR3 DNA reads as TGTGCCAGCAGCCAATCCGTGAGCAAGACCCAGTACTTC.